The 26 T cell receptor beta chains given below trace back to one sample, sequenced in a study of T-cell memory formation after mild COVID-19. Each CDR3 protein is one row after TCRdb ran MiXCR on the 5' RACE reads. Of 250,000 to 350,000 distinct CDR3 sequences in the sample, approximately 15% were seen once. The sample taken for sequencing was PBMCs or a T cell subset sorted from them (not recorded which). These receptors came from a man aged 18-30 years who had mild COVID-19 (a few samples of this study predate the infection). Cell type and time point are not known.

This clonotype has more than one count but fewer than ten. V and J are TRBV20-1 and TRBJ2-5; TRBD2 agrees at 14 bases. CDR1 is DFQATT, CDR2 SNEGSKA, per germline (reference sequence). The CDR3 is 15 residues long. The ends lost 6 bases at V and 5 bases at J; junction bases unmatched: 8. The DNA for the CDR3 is TGCAGTGCGCGACTAGCGGGGGGGCTTTGGGAGACCCAGTACTTC. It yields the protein CSARLAGGLWETQYF.

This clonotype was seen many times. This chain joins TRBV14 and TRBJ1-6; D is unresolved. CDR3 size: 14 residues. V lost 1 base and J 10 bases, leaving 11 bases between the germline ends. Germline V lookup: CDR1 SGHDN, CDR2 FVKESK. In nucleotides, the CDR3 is TGTGCCAGCAGCCAAGGAAGGGAGTACTCACCCCTCCACTTT. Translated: CASSQGREYSPLHF.

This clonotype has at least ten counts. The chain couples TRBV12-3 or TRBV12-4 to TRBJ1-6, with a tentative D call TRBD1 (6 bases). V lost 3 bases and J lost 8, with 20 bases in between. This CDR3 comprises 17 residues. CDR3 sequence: CASSFWGGVGSDSPLHF. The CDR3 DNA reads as TGTGCCAGCAGTTTTTGGGGGGGCGTCGGGAGTGATTCACCCCTCCACTTT.

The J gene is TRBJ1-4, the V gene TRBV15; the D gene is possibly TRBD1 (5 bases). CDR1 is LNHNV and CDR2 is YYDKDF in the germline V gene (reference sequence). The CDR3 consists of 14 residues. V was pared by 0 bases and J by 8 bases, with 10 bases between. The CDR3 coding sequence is TGTGCCACCAGCAGAGATCAGGGATACGAAAAACTGTTTTTT. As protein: CATSRDQGYEKLFF.

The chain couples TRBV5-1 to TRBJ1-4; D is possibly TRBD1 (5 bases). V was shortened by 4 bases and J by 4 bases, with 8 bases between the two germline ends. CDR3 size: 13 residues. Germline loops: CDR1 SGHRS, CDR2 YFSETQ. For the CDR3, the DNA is TGCGCCAGCAGCGACAGCCGTAATGAAAAACTGTTTTTT. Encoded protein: CASSDSRNEKLFF.

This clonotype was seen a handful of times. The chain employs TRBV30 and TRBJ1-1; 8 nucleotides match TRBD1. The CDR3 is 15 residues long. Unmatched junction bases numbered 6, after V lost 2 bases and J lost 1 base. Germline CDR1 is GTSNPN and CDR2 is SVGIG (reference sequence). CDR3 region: CAWSRQGSPNTEAFF. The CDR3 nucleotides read TGTGCCTGGAGTCGACAGGGGTCCCCGAACACTGAAGCTTTCTTT.

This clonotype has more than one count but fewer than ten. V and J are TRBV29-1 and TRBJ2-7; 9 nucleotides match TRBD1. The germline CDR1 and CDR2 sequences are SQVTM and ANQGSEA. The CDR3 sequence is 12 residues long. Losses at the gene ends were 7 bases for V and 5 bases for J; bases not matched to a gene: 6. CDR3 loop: CSALQGAHEQYF. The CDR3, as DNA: TGCAGCGCCCTACAGGGGGCCCACGAGCAGTACTTC.

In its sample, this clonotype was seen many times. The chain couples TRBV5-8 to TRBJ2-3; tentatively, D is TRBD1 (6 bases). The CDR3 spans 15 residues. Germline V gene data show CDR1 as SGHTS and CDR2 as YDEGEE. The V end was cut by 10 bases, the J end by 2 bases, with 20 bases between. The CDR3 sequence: CAFDETGQFTDTQYF. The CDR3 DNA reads TGTGCCTTCGACGAGACAGGACAATTCACAGATACGCAGTATTTT.

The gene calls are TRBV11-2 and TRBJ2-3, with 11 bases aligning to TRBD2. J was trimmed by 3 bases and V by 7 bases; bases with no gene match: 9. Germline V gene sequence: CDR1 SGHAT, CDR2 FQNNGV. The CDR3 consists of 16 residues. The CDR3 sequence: CASTRSSGGNTDTQYF. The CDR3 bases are TGTGCCAGCACCCGCTCTAGCGGGGGGAATACAGATACGCAGTATTTT. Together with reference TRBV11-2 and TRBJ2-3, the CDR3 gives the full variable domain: EAGVAQSPRYKIIEKRQSVAFWCNPISGHATLYWYQQILGQGPKLLIQFQNNGVVDDSQLPKDRFSAERLKGVDSTLKIQPAKLEDSAVYLCASTRSSGGNTDTQYFGPGTRLTVL.

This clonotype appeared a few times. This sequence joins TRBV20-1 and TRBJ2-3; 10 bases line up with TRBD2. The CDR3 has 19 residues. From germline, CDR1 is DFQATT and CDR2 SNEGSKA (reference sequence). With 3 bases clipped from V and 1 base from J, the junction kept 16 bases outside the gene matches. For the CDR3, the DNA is TGCAGTGCTAGCAGCCCAGCGGGGGGGCAAAGACTTGGCACAGATACGCAGTATTTT. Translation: CSASSPAGGQRLGTDTQYF.

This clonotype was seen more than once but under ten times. DNA of the CDR3: TGTGCCAGCAGTTTAGTTGGCAGGGCTAACTATGGCTACACCTTC. Protein product: CASSLVGRANYGYTF. The chain combines TRBV28 with TRBJ1-2; TRBD1 might be the D (5 bases). V shed 2 bases and J shed 0 bases, with 10 bases lying between them. The CDR3 extends over 15 amino acids. Germline CDR1 and CDR2: MDHEN and SYDVKM.

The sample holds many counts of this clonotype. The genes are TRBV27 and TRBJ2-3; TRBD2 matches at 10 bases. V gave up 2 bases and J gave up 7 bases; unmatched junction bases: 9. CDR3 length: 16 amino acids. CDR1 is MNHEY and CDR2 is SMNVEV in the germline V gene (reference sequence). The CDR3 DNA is TGTGCCAGCAGTTTAAATCCAGCGGGGGGGCCAAATACGCAGTATTTT. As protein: CASSLNPAGGPNTQYF.

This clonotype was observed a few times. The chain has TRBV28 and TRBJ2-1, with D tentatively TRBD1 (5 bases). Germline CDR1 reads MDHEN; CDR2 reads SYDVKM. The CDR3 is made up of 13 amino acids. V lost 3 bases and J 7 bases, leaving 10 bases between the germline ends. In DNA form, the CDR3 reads TGTGCCAGCAGTTTGGGGCGTTTAAATGAGCAGTTCTTC. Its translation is CASSLGRLNEQFF.

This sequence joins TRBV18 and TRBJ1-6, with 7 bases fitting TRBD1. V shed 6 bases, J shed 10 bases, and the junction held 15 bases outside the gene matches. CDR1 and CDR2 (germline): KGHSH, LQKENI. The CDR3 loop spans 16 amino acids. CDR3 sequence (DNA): TGTGCCAGCTCCCGCGGTGAGGGGGCTGAGTGGTCACCCCTCCACTTT. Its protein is CASSRGEGAEWSPLHF.

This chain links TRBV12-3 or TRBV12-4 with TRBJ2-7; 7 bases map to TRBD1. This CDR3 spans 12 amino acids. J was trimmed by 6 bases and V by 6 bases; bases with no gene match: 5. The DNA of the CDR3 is TGTGCCAGCAGGAGGGACAGCTCCGAGCAGTACGTC. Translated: CASRRDSSEQYV.

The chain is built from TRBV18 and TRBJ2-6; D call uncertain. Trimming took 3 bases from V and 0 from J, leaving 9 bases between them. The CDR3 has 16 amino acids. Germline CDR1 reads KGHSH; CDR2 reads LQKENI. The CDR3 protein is CASSPPVSSGANVLTF. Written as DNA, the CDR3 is TGTGCCAGCTCACCGCCCGTTAGCTCTGGGGCCAACGTCCTGACTTTC.

The CDR3 region is CASSQEAMARGGYMFF. In DNA form, the CDR3 reads TGCGCCAGCAGCCAAGAAGCCATGGCCCGGGGGGGCTATATGTTCTTC. The gene calls are TRBV4-1 and TRBJ2-1, with 8 nucleotides matching TRBD2. Germline V gene lookup returns CDR1 MGHRA and CDR2 YSYEKL. V was clipped by 0 bases and J by 15 bases; unmatched bases: 16. The CDR3 has 16 amino acids.

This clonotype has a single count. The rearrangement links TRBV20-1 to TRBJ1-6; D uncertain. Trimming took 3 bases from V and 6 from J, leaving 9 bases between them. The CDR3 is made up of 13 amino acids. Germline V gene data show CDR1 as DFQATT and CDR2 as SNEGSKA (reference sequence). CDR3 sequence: CSAREASNSPLHF. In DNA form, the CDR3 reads TGCAGTGCTAGGGAAGCGTCTAATTCACCCCTCCACTTT.

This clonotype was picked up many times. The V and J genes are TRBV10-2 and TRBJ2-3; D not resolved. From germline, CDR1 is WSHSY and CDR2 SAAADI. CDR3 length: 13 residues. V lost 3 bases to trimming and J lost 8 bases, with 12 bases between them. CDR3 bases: TGCGCCAGCAGTGACCCCGAGTCGGGTACGCAGTATTTT. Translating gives CASSDPESGTQYF.

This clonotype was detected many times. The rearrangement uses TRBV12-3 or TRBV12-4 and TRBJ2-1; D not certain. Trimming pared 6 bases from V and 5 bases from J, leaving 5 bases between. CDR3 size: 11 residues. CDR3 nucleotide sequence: TGTGCCAGCAGCTTAAACAATGAGCAGTTCTTC. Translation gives CASSLNNEQFF.

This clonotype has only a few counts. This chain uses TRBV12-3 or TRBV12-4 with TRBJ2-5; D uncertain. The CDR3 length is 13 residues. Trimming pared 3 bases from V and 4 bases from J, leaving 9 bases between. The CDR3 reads CASSFGAAETQYF. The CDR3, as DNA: TGTGCCAGCAGTTTCGGAGCAGCAGAGACCCAGTACTTC.

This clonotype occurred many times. CDR3 amino acids: CASSQLTSAHSYNEQFF. The DNA of the CDR3 is TGCGCCAGCAGCCAACTTACTAGCGCCCACTCCTACAATGAGCAGTTCTTC. The chain links TRBV4-1 to TRBJ2-1, with TRBD2 matching over 7 bases. From germline, CDR1 is MGHRA and CDR2 YSYEKL. The CDR3 sequence is 17 residues long. V lost 2 bases, J lost 0 bases, and 7 bases stayed unmatched.

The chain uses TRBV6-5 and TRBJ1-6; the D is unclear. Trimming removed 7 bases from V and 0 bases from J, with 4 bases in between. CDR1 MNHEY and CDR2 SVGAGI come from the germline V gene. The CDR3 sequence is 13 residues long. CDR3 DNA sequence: TGTGCCAGCAAGACCTCCTATAATTCACCCCTCCACTTT. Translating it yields CASKTSYNSPLHF.

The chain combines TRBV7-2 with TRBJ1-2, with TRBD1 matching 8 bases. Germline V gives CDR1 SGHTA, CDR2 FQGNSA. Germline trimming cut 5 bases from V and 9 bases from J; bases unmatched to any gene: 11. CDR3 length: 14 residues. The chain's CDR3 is CASSHDRGDLRYTF. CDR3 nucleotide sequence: TGTGCCAGCAGCCACGACAGGGGAGATTTACGCTACACCTTC.

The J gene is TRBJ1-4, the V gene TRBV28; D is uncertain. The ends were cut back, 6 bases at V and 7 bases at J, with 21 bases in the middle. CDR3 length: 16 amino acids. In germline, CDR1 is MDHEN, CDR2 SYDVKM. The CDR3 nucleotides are TGTGCCAGCAGCAACCCCAAATTCGGCAGTGGTGAAAAACTGTTTTTT. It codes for CASSNPKFGSGEKLFF.

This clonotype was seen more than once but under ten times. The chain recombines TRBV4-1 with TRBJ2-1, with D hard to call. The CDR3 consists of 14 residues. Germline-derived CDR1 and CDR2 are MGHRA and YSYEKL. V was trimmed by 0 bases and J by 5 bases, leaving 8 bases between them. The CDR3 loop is CASSQDSVDNEQFF. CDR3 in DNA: TGCGCCAGCAGCCAAGACTCGGTGGACAATGAGCAGTTCTTC.